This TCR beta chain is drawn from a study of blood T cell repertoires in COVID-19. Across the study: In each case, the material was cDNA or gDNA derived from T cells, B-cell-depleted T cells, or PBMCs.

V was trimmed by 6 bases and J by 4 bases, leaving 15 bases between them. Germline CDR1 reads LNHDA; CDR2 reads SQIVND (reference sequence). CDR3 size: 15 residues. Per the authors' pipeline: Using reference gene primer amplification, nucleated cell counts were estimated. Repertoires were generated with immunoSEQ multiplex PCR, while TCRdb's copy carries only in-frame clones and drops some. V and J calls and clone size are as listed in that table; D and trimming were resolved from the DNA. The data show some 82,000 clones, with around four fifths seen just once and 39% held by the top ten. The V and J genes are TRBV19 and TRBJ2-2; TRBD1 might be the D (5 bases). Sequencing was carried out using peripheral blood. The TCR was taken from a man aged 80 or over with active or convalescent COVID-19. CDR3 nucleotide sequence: TGTGCCAGTAGGAAGGTGGGGCAGGGCACCGGGGAGCTGTTTTTT. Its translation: CASRKVGQGTGELFF.